This T cell receptor (beta chain) is from a study of radiotherapy plus CTLA-4 blockade in lung cancer (dated by TCRdb to between 2017 and 2018). Regarding the study in general: Objective responses occurred in around 20% of enrolled patients, and less than 35% achieved disease control. The research as a whole found: After treatment with radiotherapy and ipilimumab, TCR clones that originated in tumors expanded in peripheral blood. Increased serum interferon-beta after radiation, together with early dynamic changes in blood T cell clones, were reported to be the strongest predictors of response.

The study evaluated CTLA-4 blockade (ipilimumab) given together with focal radiation therapy in patients who had chemo-refractory metastatic non-small-cell lung cancer. The protocol used for the library was the immunoSEQ multiplex PCR assay. Not all clones reach the TCRdb copy of this immuneACCESS table, which keeps in-frame sequences only. Checked studies attribute under half of the gap to unresolved V genes and leave the rest unexplained. This sample comprises 57,000 or so clones, roughly 80% of them detected only once. The ten biggest clones cover roughly 4.7% of the sample. With regard to this clone: No antigen is known for it. No clone much larger than this one lies a single base away; base qualities are absent.

Looking up the germline V gene yields CDR1 SGHAT and CDR2 FQNNGV. V gives up 0 bases and J gives up 4 bases, and the segment between their germline ends measures 7 bases. The CDR3 covers 14 residues, taking in both the cysteine and the phenylalanine. Just CDR3 DNA is preserved here, 42 bases in frame from base 1. The material was peripheral blood, obtained from a patient treated with radiotherapy plus ipilimumab. This chain joins TRBV11-2 to TRBJ2-1; no confident D gene assignment can be made. The receptor was isolated from a human donor with non-small cell lung cancer who had a complete response to radiotherapy plus ipilimumab. The bases are TGTGCCAGCAGCTTAGATCCGCGATACAATGAGCAGTTCTTC. Its product reads: CASSLDPRYNEQFF.